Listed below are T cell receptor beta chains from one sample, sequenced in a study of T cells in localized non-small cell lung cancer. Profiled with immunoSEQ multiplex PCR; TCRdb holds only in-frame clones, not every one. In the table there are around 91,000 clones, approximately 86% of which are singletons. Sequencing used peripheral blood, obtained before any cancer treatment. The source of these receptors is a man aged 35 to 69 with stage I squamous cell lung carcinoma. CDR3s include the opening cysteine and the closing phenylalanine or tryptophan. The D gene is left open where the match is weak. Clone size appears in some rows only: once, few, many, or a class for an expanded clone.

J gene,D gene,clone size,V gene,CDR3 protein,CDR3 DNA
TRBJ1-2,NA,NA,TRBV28,CASSLYYGYTF,TGTGCCAGCAGTTTATACTATGGCTACACCTTC
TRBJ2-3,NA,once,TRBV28,CASSLPLAHTDTQYF,TGTGCCAGCAGTTTACCTTTGGCCCACACAGATACGCAGTATTTT
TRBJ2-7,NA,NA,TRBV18,CASSPRVQGREQYF,TGTGCCAGCTCACCAAGGGTTCAGGGCCGCGAGCAGTACTTC
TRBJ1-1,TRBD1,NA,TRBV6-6,CASSYQGAGTEAFF,TGTGCCAGCAGTTACCAGGGGGCAGGAACTGAAGCTTTCTTT
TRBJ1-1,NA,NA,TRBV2,CASSLVNTEAFF,TGTGCCAGCAGCCTAGTGAACACTGAAGCTTTCTTT
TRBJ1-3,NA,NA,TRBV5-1,CASSLEASSGNTIYF,TGCGCCAGCAGCTTGGAAGCGTCTTCTGGAAACACCATATATTTT
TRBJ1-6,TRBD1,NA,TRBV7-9,CASSLGDRGNSPLHF,TGTGCCAGCAGCTTAGGTGACAGGGGGAATTCACCCCTCCACTTT
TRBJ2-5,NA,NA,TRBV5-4,CASSLASSPETQYF,TGTGCCAGCAGCTTGGCCTCCTCCCCAGAGACCCAGTACTTC
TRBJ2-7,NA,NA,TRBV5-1,CASSLEAGSYEQYF,TGCGCCAGCAGCTTGGAAGCAGGGTCCTACGAGCAGTACTTC
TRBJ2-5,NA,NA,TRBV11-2,CASSPGTKETQYF,TGTGCCAGCAGCCCGGGGACAAAAGAGACCCAGTACTTC
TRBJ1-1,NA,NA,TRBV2,CASSEKGHTEAFF,TGTGCCAGCAGTGAAAAGGGCCACACTGAAGCTTTCTTT
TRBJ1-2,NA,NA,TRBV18,CASSPYDYGYTF,TGTGCCAGCTCACCATATGACTATGGCTACACCTTC
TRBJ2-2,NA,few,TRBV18,CASSSQSLEGAGELFF,TGTGCCAGCTCATCACAGAGCTTGGAGGGGGCCGGGGAGCTGTTTTTT
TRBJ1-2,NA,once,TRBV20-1,CSAKENYGYTF,TGCAGTGCTAAAGAGAACTATGGCTACACCTTC
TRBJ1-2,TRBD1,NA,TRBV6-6,CASSSEGDRGVFGYTF,TGTGCCAGCAGTTCCGAAGGTGACAGGGGAGTCTTTGGCTACACCTTC
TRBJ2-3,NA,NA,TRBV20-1,CSAPRGDTQYF,TGCAGTGCCCCGAGGGGAGATACGCAGTATTTT
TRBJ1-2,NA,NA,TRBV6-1,CASSEVSRLYGYTF,TGTGCCAGCAGTGAAGTGAGCAGGCTCTATGGCTACACCTTC
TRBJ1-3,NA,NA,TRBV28,CASRRTGSRGNTIYF,TGTGCCAGCAGACGAACAGGGTCGCGCGGAAACACCATATATTTT
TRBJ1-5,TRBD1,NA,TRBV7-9,CASSLGDRPNQPQHF,TGTGCCAGCAGCTTGGGGGACAGGCCCAATCAGCCCCAGCATTTT
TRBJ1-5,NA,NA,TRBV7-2,CASSLYLVSGQPQHF,TGTGCCAGCAGCTTATACTTGGTTTCGGGTCAGCCCCAGCATTTT
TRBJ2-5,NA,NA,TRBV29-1,CSVDGRGETQYF,TGCAGCGTTGATGGAAGGGGGGAGACCCAGTACTTC
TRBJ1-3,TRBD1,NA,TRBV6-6,CASSSWTGGNTIYF,TGTGCCAGCAGTTCGTGGACAGGGGGAAACACCATATATTTT